Below, 6 T cell receptor beta chains from the same sample are listed, as sequenced in a study of cytomegalovirus exposure and HLA in healthy donors. The primer mix had 60 Vbeta and 13 Jbeta primers. Assay used: immunoSEQ multiplex PCR; TCRdb lists only in-frame clones, some missing. The sample carries more than 90,000 clones, about 80% recorded once. The sequenced sample consisted of PBMCs. The receptors originated from a man aged 40-49 years in good health and CMV-seronegative.

The chain employs TRBV27 and TRBJ2-7; the match to TRBD1 covers 7 bases. The CDR3 sequence is 14 residues long. Per germline, CDR1 MNHEY and CDR2 SMNVEV (reference sequence). The J segment lost 6 bases and the V segment lost 4 bases, leaving 9 bases of the junction unmatched. CDR3 coding DNA: TGTGCCAGCAGTTCCAGGGACAGACCCAGCGAGCAGTACGTC. Translated, it gives CASSSRDRPSEQYV.

The rearrangement uses TRBV5-1 and TRBJ2-7, with no clear D. Germline V CDR1 and CDR2: SGHRS, YFSETQ. V gave up 5 bases and J gave up 3 bases, with 12 bases separating them. This CDR3 has 13 amino acids. The CDR3 DNA sequence: TGCGCCAGCAGATTAGACCGATACTACGAGCAGTACGTC. Protein sequence: CASRLDRYYEQYV.

This clone was picked up one time. This chain uses TRBV18 with TRBJ1-5, with D hard to call. The V gene's germline CDR1 is KGHSH and CDR2 LQKENI. The length of the CDR3 is 15 residues. The V end lost 0 bases, the J end lost 1 base, and 7 bases lay between the germline ends. The CDR3 sequence is CASSPPGRSNQPQHF. The DNA for the CDR3 is TGTGCCAGCTCACCACCGGGGAGGAGCAATCAGCCCCAGCATTTT.

The V call is TRBV19, the J call TRBJ1-5; the match to TRBD1 covers 10 bases. After removal of 8 bases from V and 1 base from J, the junction contained 2 bases not matched to a gene. This CDR3 contains 14 residues. Germline CDR1 reads LNHDA; CDR2 reads SQIVND (reference sequence). DNA of the CDR3: TGTGCCAGTCGACAGGGGGCCAGCAATCAGCCCCAGCATTTT. Its translation is CASRQGASNQPQHF.

This chain uses TRBV4-3 with TRBJ1-5, with D perhaps TRBD1 (5 bases). V was pared by 0 bases and J by 7 bases, with 13 bases between. The CDR3 spans 15 residues. CDR1 and CDR2 (germline): LGHNA, YSLEER. The CDR3 protein is CASSQDGREFQPQHF. DNA of the CDR3: TGCGCCAGCAGCCAAGACGGCAGGGAATTCCAGCCCCAGCATTTT.

The genes are TRBV21-1 and TRBJ2-7; the table names TRBD2, a call not compared with the DNA. TRBV21-1 has pseudogene status. The CDR3 is 17 amino acids. Here the CDR3 DNA reads TGTGCCAGCAGCAAAGAACCCCCCGGAGGATGTACGGGCGAGCAGTACGTC. Protein sequence: CASSKEPPGGCTGEQYV.